The clone carrying this T cell receptor (beta chain) was counted many times. Its antigen is undetermined. This CDR3 comprises 12 residues. V lost 2 bases and J 3 bases, leaving 5 bases between the germline ends. The V gene's germline CDR1 is DFQATT and CDR2 SNEGSKA (reference sequence). The data were taken from a study of T cells in Graves' hyperthyroidism and ophthalmopathy. Overall study results and limits: In the blood, most expanded thyroid clonotypes above 0.001 appeared as well.

Diagnoses were established using clinical symptoms, serum thyroxine and TRAb, thyroid ultrasound and orbital computed tomography. Researchers amplified the TCR beta CDR3 regions from RNA transcripts. With the HTBI primer set, the TCR CDR3 went through a first round of RT-PCR. TCRdb fed the multiplex PCR reads into MiXCR, producing one record per CDR3 protein. The sample holds under 500,000 distinct CDR3 sequences, more than 13% seen once. Sequenced sample: blood. The V call is TRBV20-1, the J call TRBJ1-3; D may be TRBD1 (5 bases). This receptor was identified in a man aged 45-65 years with Graves' ophthalmopathy. CDR3 sequence: CSARQGGNTIYF. The CDR3 coding sequence is TGCAGTGCTAGACAGGGTGGAAACACCATATATTTT.